Listed below are T cell receptor beta chains from one sample, sequenced in a study of shared clonotypes between healthy human individuals. TCRdb keeps only in-frame clones here, not all; method: immunoSEQ multiplex PCR. The table has about 610,000 clones, 95% to 98% seen once. The sequenced sample was naive CD4+ T cells sorted from blood. These receptors were taken from a woman aged 25 to 39 in good health. CDR3s include the opening cysteine and the closing phenylalanine or tryptophan.

TRBV5-1,CASSPGSLNQPQHF
TRBV2,CASSELISETQYF
TRBV28,CASSKSGYLYEQYF
TRBV4-2,CASSQVPGTGGPQETQYF
TRBV11-1,CASSAGRDRGRGTQYF
TRBV19,CASSIRGGQGASGFGETQYF
TRBV29-1,CSVGTGGRTTNEKLFF
TRBV28,CASRSSSAYEQYF
TRBV4-1,CASSQPLSGRANEQFF
TRBV28,CASSLLRGTTGELFF